These T cell receptor beta chains were read from a single sample in a study of OX40 agonist ivuxolimab in advanced cancers. Sequenced by immunoSEQ multiplex PCR; TCRdb stores in-frame clones only, minus some. The sample records 65,000 or so clones, around 90% being singletons. Sequenced here: CD4+ or CD8+ T cells sorted from blood, sampled in a trial of the OX40 agonist ivuxolimab. These TCRs come from an adult with an advanced solid tumor such as melanoma, head and neck, liver or kidney cancer. The CDR3 runs from the conserved cysteine through the conserved F or W. The D gene is left open where the match is weak. Expanded clones are given a class, and other clones once, few, many or no size at all.

CDR3nt	CDR3aa	v_gene	abundance	j_gene	d_gene
TGTGCCAGCAGCGTAGCTATCCACACAGATACGCAGTATTTT	CASSVAIHTDTQYF	TRBV9	NA	TRBJ2-3	NA
TGCGCCAGCAGCTTTAAGGGACAGGGGAACACTGAAGCTTTCTTT	CASSFKGQGNTEAFF	TRBV5-1	NA	TRBJ1-1	TRBD1
TGTGCCAGCAATAAGCGGGAGGGCCTCTACGAGCAGTACTTC	CASNKREGLYEQYF	TRBV6-1	NA	TRBJ2-7	TRBD2
TGTGCCAGCAGCCCAGACAGGGTCTATGAAAAACTGTTTTTT	CASSPDRVYEKLFF	TRBV2	NA	TRBJ1-4	TRBD1
TGTGCCAGCAGTTCTTACGGCGGGGGGGCGGCCAATGAGCAGTTCTTC	CASSSYGGGAANEQFF	TRBV27	NA	TRBJ2-1	TRBD2
TGTGCCAGCTCACCACCGGGCTCTGGAAACACCATATATTTT	CASSPPGSGNTIYF	TRBV18	few	TRBJ1-3	NA
TGTGCCAGTAGTATAAGTTTGCTTTCTGGAAACACCATATATTTT	CASSISLLSGNTIYF	TRBV19	NA	TRBJ1-3	NA
TGTGCCAGCAGGGGACAGGGGATAAATCAGCCCCAGCATTTT	CASRGQGINQPQHF	TRBV6-5	NA	TRBJ1-5	TRBD1
TGTGCCATCAGTGATGTCAACCAAGAGACCCAGTACTTC	CAISDVNQETQYF	TRBV10-3	NA	TRBJ2-5	NA
TGCGCCAGCAGATCCCAGGGCTACTACGAGCAGTACTTC	CASRSQGYYEQYF	TRBV5-1	NA	TRBJ2-7	NA
TGTGCCAGCAGTTACCGGGCGGAGGGGGGGTACGAGCAGTACTTC	CASSYRAEGGYEQYF	TRBV6-6	NA	TRBJ2-7	NA
TGTGCCATCAGTAGGGACAGTTTACATGCAGATACGCAGTATTTT	CAISRDSLHADTQYF	TRBV10-3	NA	TRBJ2-3	TRBD1
TGTGCCAGCAGCTTAGTTCTCGGGGGCTACACCTTC	CASSLVLGGYTF	TRBV7-8	NA	TRBJ1-2	NA
TGTGCCAGCAGTTACTCGAAGAACCGCAAGAATGAAAAACTGTTTTTT	CASSYSKNRKNEKLFF	TRBV6-5	NA	TRBJ1-4	NA
TGTGCCAGCCCGCCCAGGGGAGGTCGGCTCACTGAAGCTTTCTTT	CASPPRGGRLTEAFF	TRBV19	few	TRBJ1-1	NA
TGTGCCAGCAGCGCGCGCTACACAATTCGCACTGAAGCTTTCTTT	CASSARYTIRTEAFF	TRBV21-1	NA	TRBJ1-1	NA
TGTGCCAGCAGCTCCCAGACTAGCGGGGTTGATGAGCAGTTCTTC	CASSSQTSGVDEQFF	TRBV5-6	NA	TRBJ2-1	TRBD2
TGTGCCAACAAACTACAGGGGAGCGTAGGCGGCTACACCTTC	CANKLQGSVGGYTF	TRBV6-1	NA	TRBJ1-2	TRBD1
TGTGCCAGCAGACGGACTAGCGGGGGAAAAAACACCGGGGAGCTGTTTTTT	CASRRTSGGKNTGELFF	TRBV5-6	NA	TRBJ2-2	TRBD2
TGTGCCAGCAGCTCGATCTTGGGGCCAGTAGATGGCTACACCTTC	CASSSILGPVDGYTF	TRBV7-9	once	TRBJ1-2	NA
TGTGCCAGCAGCACCGACAGCTTATATGGCTACACCTTC	CASSTDSLYGYTF	TRBV7-9	once	TRBJ1-2	NA
TGTGCCAGCAGCCTGAACCAGGACTCTGGGGCCAACGTCCTGACTTTC	CASSLNQDSGANVLTF	TRBV4-2	NA	TRBJ2-6	NA
TGTGCCAGCAGCTTACGGAGGGGGAAAGATACGCAGTATTTT	CASSLRRGKDTQYF	TRBV11-2	NA	TRBJ2-3	NA
TGTGCCAGCAGAAGGGATAGCAATCAGCCCCAGCATTTT	CASRRDSNQPQHF	TRBV7-2	NA	TRBJ1-5	NA
TGCGCCAGCCGCCGAGCGCCCACCGCCAACAATGAGCAGTTCTTC	CASRRAPTANNEQFF	TRBV5-1	NA	TRBJ2-1	NA
TGCGCCAGCACCACGGACAGCCCAAATGAAAAACTGTTTTTT	CASTTDSPNEKLFF	TRBV5-1	few	TRBJ1-4	NA
TGTGCCAGCAGCCCCGGGACCCAAGAGACCCAGTACTTC	CASSPGTQETQYF	TRBV11-3	NA	TRBJ2-5	NA
TGTGCCAGCAGAAAGACAGGCATTCCTGAAAAACTGTTTTTT	CASRKTGIPEKLFF	TRBV6-5	NA	TRBJ1-4	NA
TGCGCCAGCAGCCAGGACAGACCCAACCAAGAGACCCAGTACTTC	CASSQDRPNQETQYF	TRBV4-1	NA	TRBJ2-5	NA
TGTGCCAGCTCACCCTTGATGTTGTGGGGAGACTATGGCTACACCTTC	CASSPLMLWGDYGYTF	TRBV18	NA	TRBJ1-2	NA
TGTGCCAGTAAGGGGATCGATGAGCAGTTCTTC	CASKGIDEQFF	TRBV19	once	TRBJ2-1	NA
TGTGCCAGCAGCTACCCGGGACTAGCGTCGTACGAGCAGTACTTC	CASSYPGLASYEQYF	TRBV7-2	NA	TRBJ2-7	TRBD2
TGTGCCAGCAGCTTAGTCGGGGATACGCAGTATTTT	CASSLVGDTQYF	TRBV7-8	NA	TRBJ2-3	NA
TGTGCCAGCAGGGACAGTGTTTCGAACACCGGGGAGCTGTTTTTT	CASRDSVSNTGELFF	TRBV9	NA	TRBJ2-2	NA
TGTGCCAGCAGTCATGCCCAGACCGAAGCTTTCTTT	CASSHAQTEAFF	TRBV6-5	NA	TRBJ1-1	NA
TGTGCCAGCAGCTTAGCGGCCACACAGAACTACGAGCAGTACTTC	CASSLAATQNYEQYF	TRBV7-2	NA	TRBJ2-7	NA
TGTGCCACCAGCAGGCGGACAGGGGAGAGCACTGAAGCTTTCTTT	CATSRRTGESTEAFF	TRBV15	NA	TRBJ1-1	TRBD1
TGTGCCAGTAGCTCCCGGGACAGGTACGAGCAGTACTTC	CASSSRDRYEQYF	TRBV19	NA	TRBJ2-7	TRBD1
TGTGCCAGCAGTAAGGGACTTCCTAGCACAGATACGCAGTATTTT	CASSKGLPSTDTQYF	TRBV2	NA	TRBJ2-3	NA
TGTGCCAGCAGTTTAGGCGGGACCGGACTCTATGGCTACACCTTC	CASSLGGTGLYGYTF	TRBV28	NA	TRBJ1-2	NA
TGCAGCGTCGCTAGAAGCCCAGACACTGAAGCTTTCTTT	CSVARSPDTEAFF	TRBV29-1	NA	TRBJ1-1	NA
TGTGCCAGCAGCCAGGCCCCTAGTCCTGAAGCTTTCTTT	CASSQAPSPEAFF	TRBV6-5	few	TRBJ1-1	NA
TGTGCCAGTAGTATAGATCAATCAGGCTCGAACACCGGGGAGCTGTTTTTT	CASSIDQSGSNTGELFF	TRBV19	NA	TRBJ2-2	NA
TGTGCCAGCAGTGAATATGCGAGGGGCGCCTTGGGGAATGAGCAGTTCTTC	CASSEYARGALGNEQFF	TRBV25-1	NA	TRBJ2-1	NA
TGTGCCACCCGGGTGGGACAGGGTAACTACGAGCAGTACTTC	CATRVGQGNYEQYF	TRBV19	NA	TRBJ2-7	TRBD1
TGCGCCAGCAGCCAAACCCGGGACAGCACCTACGAGCAGTACTTC	CASSQTRDSTYEQYF	TRBV5-1	NA	TRBJ2-7	TRBD1
TGTGCCAGCAGTTACGCCGGGACCGGTAGTGAGAAGCTGTTTTTT	CASSYAGTGSEKLFF	TRBV6-5	NA	TRBJ2-2	NA
TGTGCCAGCAGCCGCCGACAAGACAGCCTGAAGGTGAACTATGGCTACACCTTC	CASSRRQDSLKVNYGYTF	TRBV5-4	NA	TRBJ1-2	NA
TGCGCCAGCAAAGACAGGGTGGGTGAGACCGGGGAGCTGTTTTTT	CASKDRVGETGELFF	TRBV4-1	NA	TRBJ2-2	TRBD1
TGCGCCAGCAGCTTGGGTGGGCTACCCAAAGGAGGGTACGAGCAGTACTTC	CASSLGGLPKGGYEQYF	TRBV5-1	NA	TRBJ2-7	NA
TGCGCCAGCAGCTTGGGTTACAGCGGGAGGAAGAATGAGCAGTTCTTC	CASSLGYSGRKNEQFF	TRBV5-1	once	TRBJ2-1	TRBD2
TGTGCCAGCAGCTTAGTCCTAGCGGGAGTCCCCGGGGAGCTGTTTTTT	CASSLVLAGVPGELFF	TRBV11-3	NA	TRBJ2-2	TRBD2
TGTGCCAGCAGCTTGTTTACCAACGAGCAGTACTTC	CASSLFTNEQYF	TRBV5-6	once	TRBJ2-7	NA
TGCAGCGTCAGGGGGGACACAGATACGCAGTATTTT	CSVRGDTDTQYF	TRBV29-1	NA	TRBJ2-3	NA
TGTGCCAGCAGTGAACGGGGGGCGCTCACTGAAGCTTTCTTT	CASSERGALTEAFF	TRBV6-1	NA	TRBJ1-1	NA
TGTGCCAGCAGCGTGGGGCCTCCCAATGAGCAGTTCTTC	CASSVGPPNEQFF	TRBV14	NA	TRBJ2-1	NA
TGTGCCAGCAGCCAGGGACACCTCTCCTTCCGTGCTTTCTTT	CASSQGHLSFRAFF	TRBV7-8	NA	TRBJ1-1	NA
TGTGCCAGCAGTGAACCAGGGGGCGCGGATGGCTACACCTTC	CASSEPGGADGYTF	TRBV6-5	NA	TRBJ1-2	TRBD1
TGTGCCAGCAGCAAATTATGGGACTCGCAGGCGACGGAGCAGTTCTTC	CASSKLWDSQATEQFF	TRBV7-2	NA	TRBJ2-1	NA
TGTGCCAGCACCGCCGTAGACGGATACAATCAGCCCCAGCATTTT	CASTAVDGYNQPQHF	TRBV6-6	NA	TRBJ1-5	NA